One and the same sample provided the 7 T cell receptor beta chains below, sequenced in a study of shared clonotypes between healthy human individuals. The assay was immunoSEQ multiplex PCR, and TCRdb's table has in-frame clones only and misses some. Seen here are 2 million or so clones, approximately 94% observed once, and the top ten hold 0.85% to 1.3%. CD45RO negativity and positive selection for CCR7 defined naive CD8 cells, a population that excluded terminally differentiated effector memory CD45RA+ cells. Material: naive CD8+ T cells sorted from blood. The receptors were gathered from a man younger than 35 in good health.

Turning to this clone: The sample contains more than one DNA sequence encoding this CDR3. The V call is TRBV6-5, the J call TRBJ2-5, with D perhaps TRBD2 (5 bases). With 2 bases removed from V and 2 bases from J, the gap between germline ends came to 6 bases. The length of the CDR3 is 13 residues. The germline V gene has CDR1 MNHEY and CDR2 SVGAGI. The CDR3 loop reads CASSYRGQETQYF. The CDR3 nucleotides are TGTGCCAGCAGTTACCGGGGACAAGAGACCCAGTACTTC.

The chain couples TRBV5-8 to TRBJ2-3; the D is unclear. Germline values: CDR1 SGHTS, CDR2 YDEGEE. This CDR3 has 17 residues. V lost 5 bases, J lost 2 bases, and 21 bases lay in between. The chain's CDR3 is CASSHVVESWDTDTQYF. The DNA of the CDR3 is TGTGCCAGCAGTCATGTGGTGGAGTCGTGGGACACAGATACGCAGTATTTT. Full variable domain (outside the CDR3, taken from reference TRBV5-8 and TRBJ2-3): EAGVTQSPTHLIKTRGQQATLRCSPISGHTSVYWYQQALGLGLQFLLWYDEGEERNRGNFPPRFSGRQFPNYSSELNVNALELEDSALYLCASSHVVESWDTDTQYFGPGTRLTVL.

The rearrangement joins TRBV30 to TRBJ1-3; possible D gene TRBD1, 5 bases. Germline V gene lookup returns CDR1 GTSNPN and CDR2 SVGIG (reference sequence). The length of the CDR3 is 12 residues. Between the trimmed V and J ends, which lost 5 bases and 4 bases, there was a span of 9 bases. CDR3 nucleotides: TGTGCCTGGGGGGGTCAAGGAAACACCATATATTTT. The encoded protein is CAWGGQGNTIYF.

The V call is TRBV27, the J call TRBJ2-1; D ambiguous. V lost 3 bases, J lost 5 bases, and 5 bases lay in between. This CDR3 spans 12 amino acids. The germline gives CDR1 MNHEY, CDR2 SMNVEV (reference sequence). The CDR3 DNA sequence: TGTGCCAGCAGTTTCCCGAACAATGAGCAGTTCTTC. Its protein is CASSFPNNEQFF.

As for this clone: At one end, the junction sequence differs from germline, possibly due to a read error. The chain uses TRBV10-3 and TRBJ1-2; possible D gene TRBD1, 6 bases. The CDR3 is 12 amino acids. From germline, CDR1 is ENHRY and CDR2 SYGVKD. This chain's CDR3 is CATKQGIHGYTF. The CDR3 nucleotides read TGTGCCACCAAACAGGGTATCCATGGCTACACATTC.

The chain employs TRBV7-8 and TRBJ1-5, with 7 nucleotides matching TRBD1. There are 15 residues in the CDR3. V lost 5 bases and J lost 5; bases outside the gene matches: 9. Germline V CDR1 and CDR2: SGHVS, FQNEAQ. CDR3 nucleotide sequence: TGTGCCAGCAGCCGCAACAGGGGCCTCGATCAGCCCCAGCATTTT. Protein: CASSRNRGLDQPQHF.

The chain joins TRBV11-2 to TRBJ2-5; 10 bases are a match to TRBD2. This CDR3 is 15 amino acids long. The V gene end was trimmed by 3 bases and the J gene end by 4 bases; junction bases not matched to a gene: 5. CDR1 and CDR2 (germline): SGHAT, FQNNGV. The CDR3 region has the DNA TGTGCCAGCAGCTTGGGACTAGCGTCGCGAGAGACCCAGTACTTC. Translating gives CASSLGLASRETQYF. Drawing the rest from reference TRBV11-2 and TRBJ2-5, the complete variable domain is EAGVAQSPRYKIIEKRQSVAFWCNPISGHATLYWYQQILGQGPKLLIQFQNNGVVDDSQLPKDRFSAERLKGVDSTLKIQPAKLEDSAVYLCASSLGLASRETQYFGPGTRLLVL.